This entry concerns a single T cell receptor (beta chain). The germline V gene has CDR1 SGHRS and CDR2 YFSETQ. Deletions cut 7 bases from V and 1 base from J, with 11 bases between. CDR3 size: 14 residues. Seattle cases were enrolled at active infection and followed longitudinally. Under the authors' procedure: Amplifying reference gene primers gave estimates of nucleated cell counts. Generated by immunoSEQ multiplex PCR, the TCRdb table keeps only in-frame clones and is missing some. The V and J calls and the clone size are those of that table, but D and trimming were determined from the DNA. The sample lists a few hundred thousand clones; around 90% were seen once. This sample was taken from a study of blood T cell repertoires in COVID-19. Study background: Samples taken during acute and convalescent COVID-19 were collected in the United States, Italy and Spain. PBMCs, B-cell-depleted T cells, or T cells were the source of the cDNA or gDNA that made up the material.

Sequencing was carried out using peripheral blood. This TCR derives from a woman aged 25 to 45 with COVID-19, enrolled during active disease. The gene calls are TRBV5-1 and TRBJ2-2; D gene unclear. The CDR3 loop is CASRAKWNTGELFF. The CDR3 bases are TGCGCCAGCCGCGCGAAATGGAACACCGGGGAGCTGTTTTTT.